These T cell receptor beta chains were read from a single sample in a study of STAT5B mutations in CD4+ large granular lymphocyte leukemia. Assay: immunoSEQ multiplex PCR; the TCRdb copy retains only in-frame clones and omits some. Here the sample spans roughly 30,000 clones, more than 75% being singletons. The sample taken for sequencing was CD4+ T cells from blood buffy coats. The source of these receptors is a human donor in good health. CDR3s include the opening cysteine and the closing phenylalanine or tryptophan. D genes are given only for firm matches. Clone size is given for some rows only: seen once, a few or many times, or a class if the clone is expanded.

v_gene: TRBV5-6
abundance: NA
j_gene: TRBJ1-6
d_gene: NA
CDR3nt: TGTGCCAGCAGGGGACGGGGGCTAAGCTCCTATAATTCACCCCTCCACTTT
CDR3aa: CASRGRGLSSYNSPLHF

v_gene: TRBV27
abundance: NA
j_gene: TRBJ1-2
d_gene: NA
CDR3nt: TGTGCCAGCAGCCCGGTTGCCATGGGGGGCTACACCTTC
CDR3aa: CASSPVAMGGYTF

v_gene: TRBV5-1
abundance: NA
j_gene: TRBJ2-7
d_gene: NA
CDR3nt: TGCGCCAGCAGCTCTACAGTCTACGAGCAGTACTTC
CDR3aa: CASSSTVYEQYF

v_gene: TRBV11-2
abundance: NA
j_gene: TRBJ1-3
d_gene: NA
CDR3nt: TGTGCCAGCAGCTCACAGTTAGGGAGGGTCGGAAACACCATATATTTT
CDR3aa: CASSSQLGRVGNTIYF

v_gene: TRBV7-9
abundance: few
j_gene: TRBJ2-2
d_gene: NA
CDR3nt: TGTGCCAGCAGCTTCGTCAGGGGGAACACCGGGGAGCTGTTTTTT
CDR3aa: CASSFVRGNTGELFF

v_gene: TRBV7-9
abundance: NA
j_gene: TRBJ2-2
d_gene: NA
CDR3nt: TGTGCCAGCAGCTTAACAGGAGGGTTCGGGGAGCTGTTTTTT
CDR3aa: CASSLTGGFGELFF

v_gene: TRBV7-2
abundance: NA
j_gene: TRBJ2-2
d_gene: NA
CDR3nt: TGTGCCAGCAGCTTGAACACCGGGGAGCTGTTTTTT
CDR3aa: CASSLNTGELFF

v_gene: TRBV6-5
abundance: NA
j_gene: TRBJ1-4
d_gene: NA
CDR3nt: TGTGCCAGCAGGGGCGGTGGGGCTAATGAAAAACTGTTTTTT
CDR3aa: CASRGGGANEKLFF

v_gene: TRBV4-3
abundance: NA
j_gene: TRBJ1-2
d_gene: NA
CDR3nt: TGCGCCAGCAGCCAAGATTCGGCCTCAATTAACTATGGCTACACCTTC
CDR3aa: CASSQDSASINYGYTF

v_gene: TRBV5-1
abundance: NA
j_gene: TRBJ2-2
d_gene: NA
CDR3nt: TGCGCCAGCAGCTTGGTCGCCAGGGACACCGGGGAGCTGTTTTTT
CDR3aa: CASSLVARDTGELFF

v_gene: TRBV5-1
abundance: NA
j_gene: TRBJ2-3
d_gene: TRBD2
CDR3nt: TGCGCCAGCAGCTTGGGACTAGCTCAGAGCACAGATACGCAGTATTTT
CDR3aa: CASSLGLAQSTDTQYF

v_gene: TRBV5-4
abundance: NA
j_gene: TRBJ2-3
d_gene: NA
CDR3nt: TGTGCCAGCAGCTTGGAGGCTAGCCAAAAGACGCAGTATTTT
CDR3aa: CASSLEASQKTQYF

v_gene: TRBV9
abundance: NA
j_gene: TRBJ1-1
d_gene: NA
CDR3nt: TGTGCCAGCAGCACTAGGGGGGGCCTTGGGGAAGCTTTCTTT
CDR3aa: CASSTRGGLGEAFF

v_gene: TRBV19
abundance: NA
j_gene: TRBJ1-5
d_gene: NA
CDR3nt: TGTGCCAGTAGGAGGGGGGATCAGCCCCAGCATTTT
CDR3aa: CASRRGDQPQHF

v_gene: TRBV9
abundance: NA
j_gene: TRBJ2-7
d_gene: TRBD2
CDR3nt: TGTGCCAGCAGCGTAGCTCCTAGCGGCTACGAGCAGTACTTC
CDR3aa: CASSVAPSGYEQYF

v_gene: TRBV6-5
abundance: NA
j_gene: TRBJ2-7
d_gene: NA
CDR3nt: TGTGCCAGCGAAGGACAGTCCGAGCAGTACTTC
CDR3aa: CASEGQSEQYF

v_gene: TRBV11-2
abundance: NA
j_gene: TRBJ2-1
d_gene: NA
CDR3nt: TGTGCCAGCAGCTTAGTAGCCCGGGTCAATGAGCAGTTCTTC
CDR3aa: CASSLVARVNEQFF

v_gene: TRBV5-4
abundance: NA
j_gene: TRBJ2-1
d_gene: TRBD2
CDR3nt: TGTGCCAGCAGCGCTGGACTAGCGGGAGACAATGAGCAGTTCTTC
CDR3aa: CASSAGLAGDNEQFF

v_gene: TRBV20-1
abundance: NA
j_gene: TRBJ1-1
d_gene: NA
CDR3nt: TGCAGTGCTCCAGTCTACACTGAAGCTTTCTTT
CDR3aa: CSAPVYTEAFF

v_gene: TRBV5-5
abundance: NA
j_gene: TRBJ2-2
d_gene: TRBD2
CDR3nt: TGTGCCAGCAGCACTCGACTAGCGGGGGACCCAACCGGGGAGCTGTTTTTT
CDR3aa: CASSTRLAGDPTGELFF

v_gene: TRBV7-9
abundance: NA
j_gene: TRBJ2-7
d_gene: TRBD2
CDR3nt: TGTGCCAGCAGCCTCGGACTAGCGACCCCCTACGAGCAGTACTTC
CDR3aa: CASSLGLATPYEQYF

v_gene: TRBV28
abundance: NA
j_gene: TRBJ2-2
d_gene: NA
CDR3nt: TGTGCCAGCAGTTTTACGGGGACGAACACCGGGGAGCTGTTTTTT
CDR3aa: CASSFTGTNTGELFF

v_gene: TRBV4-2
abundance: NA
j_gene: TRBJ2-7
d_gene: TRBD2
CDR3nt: TGTGCCAGCAGCCAGGGACTAGCGGGAACCTCCTACGAGCAGTACTTC
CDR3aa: CASSQGLAGTSYEQYF

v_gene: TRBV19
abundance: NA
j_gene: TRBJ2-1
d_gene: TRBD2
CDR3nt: TGTGCCAGTAGCTCACGCGGGGGGCAGAATGAGCAGTTCTTC
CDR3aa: CASSSRGGQNEQFF

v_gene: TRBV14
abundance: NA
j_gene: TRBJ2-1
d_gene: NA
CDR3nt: TGTGCCAGCAGCCAAGATCTCCTAATGAAGCAGTTCTTC
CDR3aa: CASSQDLLMKQFF

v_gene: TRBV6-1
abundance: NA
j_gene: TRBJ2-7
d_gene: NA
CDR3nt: TGTGCCAGCAGTTCTTCACGGGCCTCCTACGAGCAGTACTTC
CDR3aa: CASSSSRASYEQYF

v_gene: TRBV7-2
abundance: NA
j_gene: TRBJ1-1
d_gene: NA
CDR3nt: TGTGCCAGCAGCTTAGACGCGCAAGCGAACACTGAAGCTTTCTTT
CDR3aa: CASSLDAQANTEAFF

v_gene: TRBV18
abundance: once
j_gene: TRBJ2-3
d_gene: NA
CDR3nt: TGTGCCAGCTCACCAAGAAGGACGGACGTTACAGATACGCAGTATTTT
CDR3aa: CASSPRRTDVTDTQYF

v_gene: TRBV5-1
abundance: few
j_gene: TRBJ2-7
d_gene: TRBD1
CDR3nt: TGCGCCAGCAGCTTCCGTGGACAGGGATCCGAGCAGTACTTC
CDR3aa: CASSFRGQGSEQYF

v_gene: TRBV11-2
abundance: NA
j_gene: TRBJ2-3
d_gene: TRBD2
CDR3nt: TGTGCCAGCAGCTTATTAGCGGGGGGTAGCACAGATACGCAGTATTTT
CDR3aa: CASSLLAGGSTDTQYF

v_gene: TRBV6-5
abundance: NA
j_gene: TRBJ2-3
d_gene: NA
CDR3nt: TGTGCCAGCAGTTACTCCCCCCGAACTAGCACAGATACGCAGTATTTT
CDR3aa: CASSYSPRTSTDTQYF

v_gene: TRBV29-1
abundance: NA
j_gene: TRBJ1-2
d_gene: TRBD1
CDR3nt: TGCAGCGTCGAGCCGGGACAGGGAGGCTACACCTTC
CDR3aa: CSVEPGQGGYTF

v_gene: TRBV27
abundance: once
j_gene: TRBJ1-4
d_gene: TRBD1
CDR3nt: TGTGCCAGCAGTCTCCGGGACAGGGGGGGGGATGAAAAACTGTTTTTT
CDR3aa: CASSLRDRGGDEKLFF

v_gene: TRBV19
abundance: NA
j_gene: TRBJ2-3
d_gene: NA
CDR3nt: TGTGCCAGTAGTGCGAGCGGAGAGGAGGGAGATACGCAGTATTTT
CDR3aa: CASSASGEEGDTQYF

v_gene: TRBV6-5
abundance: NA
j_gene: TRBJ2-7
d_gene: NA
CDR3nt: TGTGCCAGCAGCAACGCTCATCGACAGGTCTACGAGCAGTACTTC
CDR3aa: CASSNAHRQVYEQYF

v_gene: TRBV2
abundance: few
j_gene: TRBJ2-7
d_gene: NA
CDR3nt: TGTGCCAGCAGCGCTAACAGGGAGGTGCAGTACTTC
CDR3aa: CASSANREVQYF

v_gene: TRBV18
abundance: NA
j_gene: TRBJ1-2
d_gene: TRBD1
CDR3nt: TGTGCCAGCTCCCGGGGACAGCCTAACTATGGCTACACCTTC
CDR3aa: CASSRGQPNYGYTF

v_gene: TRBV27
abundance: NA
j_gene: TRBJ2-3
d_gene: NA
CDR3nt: TGTGCCAGCGGGTGGGGCCGGACAGATACGCAGTATTTT
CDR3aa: CASGWGRTDTQYF

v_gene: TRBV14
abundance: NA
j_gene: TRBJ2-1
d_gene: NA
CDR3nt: TGTGCCAGCAGCCCCCGGGACATTCCTTCCTACAATGAGCAGTTCTTC
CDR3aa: CASSPRDIPSYNEQFF

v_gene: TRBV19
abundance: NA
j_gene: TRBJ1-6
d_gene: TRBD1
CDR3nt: TGTGCCAGTACCACCAGACAGGGGAATTCACCCCTCCACTTT
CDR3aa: CASTTRQGNSPLHF

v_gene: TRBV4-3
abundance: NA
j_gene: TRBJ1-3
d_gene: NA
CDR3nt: TGCGCCAGCAGCCAAGAGATTGCGGGCTCTGGAAACACCATATATTTT
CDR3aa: CASSQEIAGSGNTIYF

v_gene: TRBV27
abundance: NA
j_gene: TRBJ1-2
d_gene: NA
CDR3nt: TGTGCCAGCAGTTTATCAGGATACAGGCCCTATGGCTACACCTTC
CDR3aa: CASSLSGYRPYGYTF

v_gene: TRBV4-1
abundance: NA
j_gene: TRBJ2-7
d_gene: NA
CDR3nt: TGCGCCAGCAGCCAAGATCCCAAGGTGCCGAGCTCCTACGAGCAGTACTTC
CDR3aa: CASSQDPKVPSSYEQYF

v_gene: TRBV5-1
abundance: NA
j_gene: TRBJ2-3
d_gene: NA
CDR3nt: TGCGCCAGCAGCAACACAGATACGCAGTATTTT
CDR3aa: CASSNTDTQYF

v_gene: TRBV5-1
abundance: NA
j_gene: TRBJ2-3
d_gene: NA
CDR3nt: TGCGCCAGCAGCCAGACTATATCCACAGATACGCAGTATTTT
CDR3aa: CASSQTISTDTQYF

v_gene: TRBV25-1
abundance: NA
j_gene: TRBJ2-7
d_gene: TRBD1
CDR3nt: TGTGCCAGCAGGCCGACAGGGGCCTACGAGCAGTACTTC
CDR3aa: CASRPTGAYEQYF

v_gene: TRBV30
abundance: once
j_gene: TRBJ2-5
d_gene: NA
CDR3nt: TGTGCCTGGAGTGTACAAATAACAGAGACCCAGTACTTC
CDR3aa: CAWSVQITETQYF

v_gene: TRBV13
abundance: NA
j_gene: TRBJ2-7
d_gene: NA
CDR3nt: TGTGCCAGCAGGGGGGAGGGGGTCCACGAGCAGTACTTC
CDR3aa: CASRGEGVHEQYF

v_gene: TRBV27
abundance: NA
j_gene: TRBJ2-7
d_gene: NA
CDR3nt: TGTGCCAGCAGTTCGCCAGGGGTCCACGAGCAGTACTTC
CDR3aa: CASSSPGVHEQYF

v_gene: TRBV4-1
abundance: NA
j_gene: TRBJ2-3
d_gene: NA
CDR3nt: TGCGCCAGCAGCCAAGATCCCGGGACGTCTCAGTATTTT
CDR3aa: CASSQDPGTSQYF

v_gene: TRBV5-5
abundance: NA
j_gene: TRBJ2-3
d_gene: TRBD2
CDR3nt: TGTGCCAGCAGCTTCGGGGGGGACCCGGGAGCCATAATCCCAGATACGCAGTATTTT
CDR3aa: CASSFGGDPGAIIPDTQYF

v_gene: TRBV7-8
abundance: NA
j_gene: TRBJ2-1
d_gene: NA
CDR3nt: TGTGCCAGCAGCTTAAGGTCCCTAGCGTCCTACAATGAGCAGTTCTTC
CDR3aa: CASSLRSLASYNEQFF

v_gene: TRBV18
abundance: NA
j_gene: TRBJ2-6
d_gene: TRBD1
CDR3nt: TGTGCCAGCTCACCGTCCCTCGGGGCAGGGGGACCTGGGGCCAACGTCCTGACTTTC
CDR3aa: CASSPSLGAGGPGANVLTF

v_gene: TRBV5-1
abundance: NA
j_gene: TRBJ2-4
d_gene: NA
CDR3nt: TGCGCCAGCAGCTTGGTCGGCGGGGTAGCCAAAAACATTCAGTACTTC
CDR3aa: CASSLVGGVAKNIQYF

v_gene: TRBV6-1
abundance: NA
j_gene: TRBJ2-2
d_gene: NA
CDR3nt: TGTGCCAGCAGTGAATTAGGGGGCACCGGGGAGCTGTTTTTT
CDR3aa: CASSELGGTGELFF

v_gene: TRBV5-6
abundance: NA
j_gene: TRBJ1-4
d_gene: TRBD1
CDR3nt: TGTGCCAGCAGCATCCAGGGGGGAATGGTGAAAAAACTGTTTTTT
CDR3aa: CASSIQGGMVKKLFF

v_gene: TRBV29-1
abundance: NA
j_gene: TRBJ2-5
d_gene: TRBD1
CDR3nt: TGCAGCGTGGGACAGGGAGTGGGGGAGACCCAGTACTTC
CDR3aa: CSVGQGVGETQYF

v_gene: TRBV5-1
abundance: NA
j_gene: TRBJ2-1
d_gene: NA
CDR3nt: TGCGCCAGCAGCTTGAGTTTCAATGAGCAGTTCTTC
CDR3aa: CASSLSFNEQFF

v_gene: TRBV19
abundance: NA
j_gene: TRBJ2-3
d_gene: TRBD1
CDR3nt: TGTGCCAGTAGTATACGGGGACAGGCACATACGCAGTATTTT
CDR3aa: CASSIRGQAHTQYF

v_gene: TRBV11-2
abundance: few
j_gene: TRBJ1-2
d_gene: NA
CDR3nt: TGTGCCAGCAGCTTTCCCTACAGCTATGGCTACACCTTC
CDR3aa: CASSFPYSYGYTF